This note documents a single T cell receptor beta chain sequence. No antigen is known for it. Produced via immunoSEQ multiplex PCR; TCRdb's table is partial and in-frame only. The table includes some 66,000 clones, 60% to 80% detected once. The sample belongs to a study of OX40 agonist ivuxolimab in advanced cancers. Overall study findings and caveats: Mean expanded clone counts were higher in CD8+ than CD4+ T cells.

Germline V gene sequence: CDR1 MNHEY, CDR2 SVGAGI. V trimming: 8 bases; J trimming: 1 base; junction bases outside the gene matches: 6. The CDR3 has 15 amino acids. The receptor was derived from an adult with an advanced solid tumor such as melanoma, head and neck, liver or kidney cancer. The source material was CD4+ or CD8+ T cells sorted from blood, sampled in a trial of the OX40 agonist ivuxolimab. This chain connects TRBV6-5 to TRBJ2-3; 10 nucleotides match TRBD2. CDR3 loop: CASCSGGEGTDTQYF. The CDR3 region has the DNA TGTGCCAGCTGCAGCGGGGGGGAGGGCACAGATACGCAGTATTTT.